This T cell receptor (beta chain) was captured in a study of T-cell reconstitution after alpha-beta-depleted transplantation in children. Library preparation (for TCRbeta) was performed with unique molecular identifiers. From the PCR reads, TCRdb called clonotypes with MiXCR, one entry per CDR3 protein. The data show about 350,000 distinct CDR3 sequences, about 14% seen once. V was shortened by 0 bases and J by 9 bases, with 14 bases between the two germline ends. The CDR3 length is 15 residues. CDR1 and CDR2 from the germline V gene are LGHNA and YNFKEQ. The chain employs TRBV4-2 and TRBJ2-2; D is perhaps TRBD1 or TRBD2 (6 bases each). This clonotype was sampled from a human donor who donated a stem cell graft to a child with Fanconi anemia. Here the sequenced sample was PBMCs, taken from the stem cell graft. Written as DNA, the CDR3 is TGTGCCAGCAGCCAAGACTCCACGGGGGCTAGGGAGCTGTTTTTT. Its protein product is CASSQDSTGARELFF.